The 15 T cell receptor beta chains below come from one sample, sequenced in a study of cytomegalovirus exposure and HLA in healthy donors (dated by TCRdb to about 2017). Library generation was performed with the immunoSEQ multiplex PCR assay. The multiplex PCR relied on a mix of 60 forward primers for TCR Vbeta segments and 13 reverse primers for TCR Jbeta segments. TCRdb holds this immuneACCESS table with in-frame rearrangements only. Some clones are missing; in checked studies, unresolved V genes explain under half, and the rest has no known cause. For this sample the table gives 100,000 to 150,000 clones, of which around 72% were detected only once. The ten largest clonotypes hold less than 5% of the sample. The sample was PBMCs. The receptors originated from a man in his fifties in good health and CMV-seropositive.

CDR3: CASSSDRSNEKLFF. The CDR3 DNA reads TGTGCCAGCAGCTCCGACAGGTCTAATGAAAAACTGTTTTTT. The chain carries TRBV7-9 and TRBJ1-4, with D perhaps TRBD1 (6 bases). The germline V and J ends were trimmed by 4 bases and 3 bases, with 9 bases remaining between them. The CDR3 runs to 14 residues. Germline V lookup: CDR1 SEHNR, CDR2 FQNEAQ (reference sequence).

This clone appeared a few times. J is TRBJ1-2 and V is TRBV5-1, with a weak D call TRBD1 (5 bases). In germline, CDR1 is SGHRS, CDR2 YFSETQ. The CDR3 is 14 amino acids. The V end was cut by 0 bases, the J end by 6 bases, with 12 bases between. The CDR3 nucleotides are TGCGCCAGCAGCTTGGCAGGGTATGGGGATGGCTACACCTTC. Protein sequence: CASSLAGYGDGYTF. Full variable domain (missing parts from reference TRBV5-1 and TRBJ1-2): KAGVTQTPRYLIKTRGQQVTLSCSPISGHRSVSWYQQTPGQGLQFLFEYFSETQRNKGNFPGRFSGRQFSNSRSEMNVSTLELGDSALYLCASSLAGYGDGYTFGSGTRLTVV.

The V call is TRBV7-9, the J call TRBJ2-1; D possibly corresponds to TRBD2 (6 bases). Germline CDR1 SEHNR, CDR2 FQNEAQ (reference sequence). V gave up 0 bases and J gave up 6 bases, with 9 bases separating them. The CDR3 runs 14 residues. CDR3 nucleotide sequence: TGTGCCAGCAGCTTAGCGGGGGGACTCAATGAGCAGTTCTTC. Its translation: CASSLAGGLNEQFF. Based on the CDR3 plus reference TRBV7-9 and TRBJ2-1, the full variable domain is DTGVSQNPRHKITKRGQNVTFRCDPISEHNRLYWYRQTLGQGPEFLTYFQNEAQLEKSRLLSDRFSAERPKGSFSTLEIQRTEQGDSAMYLCASSLAGGLNEQFFGPGTRLTVL.

CDR3 in amino acids: CASSSGTGGGQPQHF. For the CDR3, the DNA is TGCGCCAGCAGTTCCGGGACAGGGGGAGGACAGCCCCAGCATTTT. This chain links TRBV10-1 with TRBJ1-5; 11 bases align to TRBD1. Unmatched junction bases numbered 7, after V lost 5 bases and J lost 7 bases. From germline, CDR1 is WNHNN and CDR2 SYGVQD (reference sequence). This CDR3 is 15 amino acids long.

The chain couples TRBV5-1 to TRBJ1-1, with no clear D. Germline assignment: CDR1 SGHRS and CDR2 YFSETQ. The germline V and J ends were trimmed by 3 bases and 6 bases, with 12 bases remaining between them. The CDR3 runs to 13 residues. CDR3 DNA sequence: TGCGCCAGCAGCTCCTTGAGAGGGCCTGAAGCTTTCTTT. It yields the protein CASSSLRGPEAFF.

The chain links TRBV5-1 to TRBJ2-5; D might be TRBD1 (6 bases). The J call may be wrong; the DNA end is better matched by TRBJ2-7. Germline V gene data show CDR1 as SGHRS and CDR2 as YFSETQ. The CDR3 extends over 15 amino acids. The CDR3 region has the DNA TGCGCCAGCAGCTACGACAGGACTGATCTCTACGAGCAGTACTTC. This translates into CASSYDRTDLYEQYF.

The chain combines TRBV20-1 with TRBJ1-4; unclear D gene. This CDR3 is built from 11 residues. V gave up 0 bases and J gave up 8 bases, with 4 bases separating them. CDR1 is DFQATT, CDR2 SNEGSKA, per germline (reference sequence). CDR3 amino acids: CSARDLEKLFF. DNA of the CDR3: TGCAGTGCTAGAGATCTAGAAAAACTGTTTTTT.

This sequence joins TRBV18 and TRBJ1-1; TRBD1 aligns across 12 bases. The CDR3 extends over 14 amino acids. The germline V gene encodes CDR1 KGHSH and CDR2 LQKENI. V trimming: 4 bases; J trimming: 8 bases; junction bases outside the gene matches: 5. Here the CDR3 reads CASSLGQGAKEAFF. The CDR3 DNA sequence: TGTGCCAGCTCACTGGGACAGGGGGCGAAAGAAGCTTTCTTT.

This clone has a handful of counts. The J gene is TRBJ1-1, the V gene TRBV7-9; the D is unclear. CDR3 length: 15 amino acids. Looked up from germline, CDR1 is SEHNR and CDR2 is FQNEAQ (reference sequence). V lost 1 base and J 0 bases, leaving 9 bases between the germline ends. The DNA of the CDR3 is TGTGCCAGCAGCTTAGAGAGGGCTGTGAACACTGAAGCTTTCTTT. Encoded protein: CASSLERAVNTEAFF.

The rearrangement joins TRBV5-1 to TRBJ1-2; D is unclear. Germline V gives CDR1 SGHRS, CDR2 YFSETQ. V lost 4 bases, J lost 8 bases, and 15 bases lay in between. The CDR3 length is 13 residues. CDR3 in amino acids: CASSPPNAEGYTF. CDR3 bases: TGCGCCAGCAGCCCCCCGAATGCGGAAGGCTACACCTTC.

The CDR3 DNA reads as TGTGCCAGCAGCTCCGGACTGCGACTCTCCTACAATGAGCAGTTCTTC. Translating it yields CASSSGLRLSYNEQFF. The chain uses TRBV7-9 and TRBJ2-1; D might be TRBD2 (5 bases). Germline V gives CDR1 SEHNR, CDR2 FQNEAQ (reference sequence). The CDR3 covers 16 residues. V was clipped by 4 bases and J by 0 bases, with 13 bases between them.

The chain carries TRBV5-1 and TRBJ2-1; tentatively, D is TRBD1 (6 bases). This CDR3 is built from 15 residues. V was shortened by 2 bases and J by 10 bases, with 19 bases between the two germline ends. From germline, CDR1 is SGHRS and CDR2 YFSETQ. Here the CDR3 reads CASSFGQTGGVEQFF. The CDR3 bases are TGCGCCAGCAGCTTTGGACAGACCGGTGGTGTGGAGCAGTTCTTC.

The CDR3 nucleotides read TGTGCCAGTACCCCCACGGCAGGCTGGAACTATGGCTACACCTTC. It is translated as CASTPTAGWNYGYTF. The V gene is TRBV19, the J gene TRBJ1-2; no firm D call. CDR1 is LNHDA, CDR2 SQIVND, per germline (reference sequence). The length of the CDR3 is 15 residues. V lost 7 bases and J lost 2, with 17 bases in between.

The rearrangement uses TRBV10-3 and TRBJ2-7; the match to TRBD1 covers 9 bases. The CDR3 loop spans 16 amino acids. Germline CDR1 and CDR2: ENHRY and SYGVKD. The junction had 12 bases not matched to a gene; V was cut back by 4 bases and J by 5 bases. The CDR3 DNA is TGTGCCATCAGTGGGGGGCCCGGGACAGGGATCAACGAGCAGTACTTC. Translation: CAISGGPGTGINEQYF.

The chain has TRBV6-1 and TRBJ1-2, with 8 positions matching TRBD1. V lost 4 bases, J lost 2 bases, and 6 bases stayed unmatched. This CDR3 contains 15 residues. The germline gives CDR1 MNHNS, CDR2 SASEGT. This CDR3 reads CASSAGQGGNYGYTF. The CDR3, as DNA: TGTGCCAGCAGTGCAGGACAGGGTGGCAACTATGGCTACACCTTC.